Listed here are 5 T cell receptor beta chains from one sample, sequenced in a study of T cell changes during pregnancy in multiple sclerosis. Data came from immunoSEQ multiplex PCR; TCRdb stores just in-frame clones and leaves some out. The table lists about 110,000 clones, roughly 90% of them singletons. Sample: peripheral blood, taken in the third trimester of pregnancy. Receptors were obtained from a female donor in good health, enrolled as a control in a pregnancy study.

The rearrangement links TRBV6-1 to TRBJ2-3, with D maybe TRBD1 (6 bases). V was pared by 7 bases and J by 2 bases, with 16 bases between. This CDR3 region has 15 residues. Germline V gene lookup returns CDR1 MNHNS and CDR2 SASEGT. CDR3: CASTPQPGVTDTQYF. CDR3 nucleotide sequence: TGTGCCAGCACTCCACAACCAGGGGTCACAGATACGCAGTATTTT.

The chain employs TRBV10-1 and TRBJ1-1; 9 bases map to TRBD1. The CDR3 extends over 15 amino acids. V was clipped by 3 bases and J by 1 base; unmatched bases: 3. Germline CDR1 and CDR2: WNHNN and SYGVQD (reference sequence). As DNA, the CDR3 is TGCGCCAGCAGTGAAAGGGACAGGGCGAACACTGAAGCTTTCTTT. It encodes CASSERDRANTEAFF.

The rearrangement joins TRBV30 to TRBJ1-3; no clear D. With 8 bases removed from V and 3 bases from J, the gap between germline ends came to 17 bases. The germline V gene encodes CDR1 GTSNPN and CDR2 SVGIG (reference sequence). The CDR3 totals 14 residues. The CDR3 reads CARGSWGNGNTIYF. The CDR3 DNA reads as TGTGCCCGAGGGTCTTGGGGTAATGGAAACACCATATATTTT.

The chain combines TRBV5-1 with TRBJ2-6, with TRBD2 matching over 8 bases. CDR1 and CDR2 (germline): SGHRS, YFSETQ. With 4 bases clipped from V and 3 bases from J, the junction kept 6 bases outside the gene matches. The CDR3 sequence is 16 residues long. The CDR3 DNA follows: TGCGCCAGCAGCCCCAGCGGGGGTGGTGGGGCCAACGTCCTGACTTTC. It yields the protein CASSPSGGGGANVLTF. Together with reference TRBV5-1 and TRBJ2-6, the CDR3 gives the full variable domain: KAGVTQTPRYLIKTRGQQVTLSCSPISGHRSVSWYQQTPGQGLQFLFEYFSETQRNKGNFPGRFSGRQFSNSRSEMNVSTLELGDSALYLCASSPSGGGGANVLTFGAGSRLTVL.

This clone was counted once. CDR3 region: CASSLLGRTEAFF. The CDR3 bases are TGTGCCAGCAGCTTACTTGGGAGGACTGAAGCTTTCTTT. The rearrangement joins TRBV11-3 to TRBJ1-1; D gene uncertain. The V end lost 2 bases, the J end lost 5 bases, and 9 bases lay between the germline ends. The CDR3 length is 13 residues. CDR1 SGHNT and CDR2 YENEEA come from the germline V gene.